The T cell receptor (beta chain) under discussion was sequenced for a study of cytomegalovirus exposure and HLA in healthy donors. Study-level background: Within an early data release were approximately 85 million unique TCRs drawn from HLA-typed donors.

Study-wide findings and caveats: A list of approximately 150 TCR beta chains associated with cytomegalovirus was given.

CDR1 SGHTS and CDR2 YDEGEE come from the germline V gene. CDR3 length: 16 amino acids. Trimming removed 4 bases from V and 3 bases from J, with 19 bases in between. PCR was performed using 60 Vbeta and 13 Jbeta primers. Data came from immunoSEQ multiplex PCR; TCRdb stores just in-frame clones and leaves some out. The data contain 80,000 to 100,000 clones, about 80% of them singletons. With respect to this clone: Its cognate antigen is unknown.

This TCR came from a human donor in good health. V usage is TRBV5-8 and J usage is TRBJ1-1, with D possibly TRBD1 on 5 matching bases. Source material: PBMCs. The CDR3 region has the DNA TGTGCCAGCAGCCCCCGGAGACAGCTCTTCTACACTGAAGCTTTCTTT. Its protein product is CASSPRRQLFYTEAFF.